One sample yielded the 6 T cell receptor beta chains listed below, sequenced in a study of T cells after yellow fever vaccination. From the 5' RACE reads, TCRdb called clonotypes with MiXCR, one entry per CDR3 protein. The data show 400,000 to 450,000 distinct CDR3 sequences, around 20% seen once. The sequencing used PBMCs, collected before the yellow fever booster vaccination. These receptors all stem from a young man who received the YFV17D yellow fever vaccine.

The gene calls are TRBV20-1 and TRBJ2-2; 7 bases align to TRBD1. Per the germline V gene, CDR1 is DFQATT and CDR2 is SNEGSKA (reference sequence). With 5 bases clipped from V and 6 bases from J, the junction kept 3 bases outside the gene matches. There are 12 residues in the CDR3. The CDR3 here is CSAHDRAGELFF. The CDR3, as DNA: TGCAGTGCTCATGACAGGGCCGGGGAGCTGTTTTTT.

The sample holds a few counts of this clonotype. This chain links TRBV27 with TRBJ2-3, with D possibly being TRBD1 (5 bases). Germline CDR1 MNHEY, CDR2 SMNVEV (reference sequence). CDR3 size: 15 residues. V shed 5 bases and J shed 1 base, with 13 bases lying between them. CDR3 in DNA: TGTGCCAGCAGTGCCCCAGGGTGGGGCACAGATACGCAGTATTTT. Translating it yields CASSAPGWGTDTQYF.

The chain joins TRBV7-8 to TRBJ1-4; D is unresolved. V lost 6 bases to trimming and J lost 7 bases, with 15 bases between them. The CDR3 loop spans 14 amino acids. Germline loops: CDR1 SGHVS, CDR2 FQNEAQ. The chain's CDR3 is CASRPRPGSEKLFF. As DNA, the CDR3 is TGTGCCAGCAGACCGCGCCCGGGTTCTGAAAAACTGTTTTTT.

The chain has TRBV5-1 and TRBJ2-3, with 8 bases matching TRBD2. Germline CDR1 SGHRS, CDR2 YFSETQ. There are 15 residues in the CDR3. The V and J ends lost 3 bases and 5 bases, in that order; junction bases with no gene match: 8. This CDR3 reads CASSSVAGPGDTQYF. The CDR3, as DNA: TGCGCCAGCAGCTCGGTAGCGGGGCCAGGAGATACGCAGTATTTT.

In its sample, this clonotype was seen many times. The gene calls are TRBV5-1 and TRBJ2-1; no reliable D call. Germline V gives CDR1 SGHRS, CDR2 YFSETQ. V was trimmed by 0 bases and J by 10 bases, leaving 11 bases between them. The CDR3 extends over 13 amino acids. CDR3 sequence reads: CASSLAGVGEQFF. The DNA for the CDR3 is TGCGCCAGCAGCTTGGCAGGCGTGGGAGAGCAGTTCTTC.

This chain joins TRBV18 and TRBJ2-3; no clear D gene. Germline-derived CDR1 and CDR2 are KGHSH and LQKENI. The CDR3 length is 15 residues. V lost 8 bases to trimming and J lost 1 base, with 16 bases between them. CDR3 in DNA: TGTGCCAGCGCGGACGGAAGGGTGGGCACAGATACGCAGTATTTT. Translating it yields CASADGRVGTDTQYF.